The clone carrying this TCR beta chain was found many times. Its antigen is not known. This sample is part of a study of metastatic and nonmetastatic thyroid tumors. Study context: For malignant and benign thyroid patients, tumor or nodule tissue and blood were the sources whose repertoires were compared.

Using MiXCR, TCRdb reanalyzed the PCR reads. The sample has approximately 86,000 clones, 9.5% to 15% seen once. Among the patients, none had received any treatment before thyroid surgery. Findings and caveats of the study: Malignant thyroid tumors reportedly exceeded benign nodules significantly in TCR beta diversity, with the difference appearing in blood and tumor.

This CDR3 is built from 15 residues. With V trimmed by 3 bases and J by 4 bases, 8 bases remained unmatched. The chain recombines TRBV12-3 or TRBV12-4 with TRBJ2-7; the match to TRBD1 covers 8 bases. This TCR was recovered from a female donor with papillary thyroid cancer or a benign thyroid nodule (not recorded which). Some clones in this sample may be carry-over from other donors' samples. The sample was tumor tissue. The CDR3 DNA sequence: TGTGCCAGCAGTTTGAGGACAGGGCGGTGGTACGAGCAGTACTTC. Translation: CASSLRTGRWYEQYF.